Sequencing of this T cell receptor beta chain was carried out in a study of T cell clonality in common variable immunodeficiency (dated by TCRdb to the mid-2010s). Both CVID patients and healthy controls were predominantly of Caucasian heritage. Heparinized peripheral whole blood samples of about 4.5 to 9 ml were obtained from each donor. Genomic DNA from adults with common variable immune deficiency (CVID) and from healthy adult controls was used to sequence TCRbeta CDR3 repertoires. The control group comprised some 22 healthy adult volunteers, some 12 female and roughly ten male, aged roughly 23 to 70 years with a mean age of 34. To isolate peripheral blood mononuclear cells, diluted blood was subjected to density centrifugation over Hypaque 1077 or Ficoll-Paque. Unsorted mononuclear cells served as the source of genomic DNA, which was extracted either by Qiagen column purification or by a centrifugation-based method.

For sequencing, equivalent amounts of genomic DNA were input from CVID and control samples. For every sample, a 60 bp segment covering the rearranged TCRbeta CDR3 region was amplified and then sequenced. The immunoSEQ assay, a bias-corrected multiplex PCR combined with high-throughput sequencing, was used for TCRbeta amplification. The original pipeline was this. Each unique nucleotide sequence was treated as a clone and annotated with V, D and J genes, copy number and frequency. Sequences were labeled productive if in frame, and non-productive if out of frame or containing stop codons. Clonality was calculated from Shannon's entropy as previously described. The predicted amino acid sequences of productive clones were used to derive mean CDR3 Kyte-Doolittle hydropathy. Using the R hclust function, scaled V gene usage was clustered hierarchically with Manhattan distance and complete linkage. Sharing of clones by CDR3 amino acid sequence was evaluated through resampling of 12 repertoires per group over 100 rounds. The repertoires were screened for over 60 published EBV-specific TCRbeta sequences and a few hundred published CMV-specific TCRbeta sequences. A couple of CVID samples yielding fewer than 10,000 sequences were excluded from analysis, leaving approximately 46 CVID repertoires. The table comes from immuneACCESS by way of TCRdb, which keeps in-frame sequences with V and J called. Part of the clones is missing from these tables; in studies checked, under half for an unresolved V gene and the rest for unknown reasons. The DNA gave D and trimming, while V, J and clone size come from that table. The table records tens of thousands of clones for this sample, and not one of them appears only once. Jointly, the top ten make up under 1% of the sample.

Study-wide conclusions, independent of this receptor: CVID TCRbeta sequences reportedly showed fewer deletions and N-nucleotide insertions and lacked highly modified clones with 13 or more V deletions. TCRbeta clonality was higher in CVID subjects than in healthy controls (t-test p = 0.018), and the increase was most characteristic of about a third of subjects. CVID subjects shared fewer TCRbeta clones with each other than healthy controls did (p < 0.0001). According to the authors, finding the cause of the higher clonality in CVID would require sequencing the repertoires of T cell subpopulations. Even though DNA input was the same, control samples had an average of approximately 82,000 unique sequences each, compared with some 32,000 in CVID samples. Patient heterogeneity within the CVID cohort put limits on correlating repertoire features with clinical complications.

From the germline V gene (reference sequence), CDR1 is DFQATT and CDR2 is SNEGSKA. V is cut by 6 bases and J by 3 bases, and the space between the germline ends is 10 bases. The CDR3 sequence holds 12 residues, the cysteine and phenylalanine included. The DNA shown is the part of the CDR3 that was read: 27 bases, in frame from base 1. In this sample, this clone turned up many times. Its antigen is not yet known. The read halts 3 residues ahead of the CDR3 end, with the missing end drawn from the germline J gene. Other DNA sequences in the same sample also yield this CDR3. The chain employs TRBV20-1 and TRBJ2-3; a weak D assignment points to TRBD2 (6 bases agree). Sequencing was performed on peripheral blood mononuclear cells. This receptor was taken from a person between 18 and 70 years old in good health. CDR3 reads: CSATTRTDTQYF. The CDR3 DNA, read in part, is TGCAGTGCAACGACTAGAACAGATACG.